The 27 T cell receptor beta chains given below trace back to one sample, sequenced in a study of blood T cell dynamics during melanoma immunotherapy. The data were produced by immunoSEQ multiplex PCR, yet TCRdb's version contains in-frame clones alone and is incomplete. Of 13,000 to 15,000 clones listed, roughly 87% were seen once; the top ten hold 7.8%. As to time point: week 3, after first cycle of checkpoint inhibitor. The source was blood, collected from a patient treated with checkpoint blockade. The origin of the receptors is a human donor with melanoma.

This chain links TRBV11-2 with TRBJ2-7, with D perhaps TRBD1 (6 bases). V dropped 1 base and J dropped 7 bases, with 17 bases sitting between them. Germline CDR1 reads SGHAT; CDR2 reads FQNNGV. The length of the CDR3 is 15 residues. As DNA, the CDR3 is TGTGCCAGCAGCTTAGGGCGGCAGGGGATCGGGGAGCAGTACTTC. Residues: CASSLGRQGIGEQYF.

In its sample, this clone was seen a few times. This chain uses TRBV5-4 with TRBJ1-1; D is uncertain. Trimming took off 0 bases at V and 5 bases at J, with 11 bases between the two ends. CDR3 length equals 14 residues. Germline V gene data show CDR1 as SGHNT and CDR2 as YYREEE (reference sequence). The CDR3 loop is CASSLDSVVTEAFF. CDR3 bases: TGTGCCAGCAGCTTGGACTCGGTCGTTACTGAAGCTTTCTTT.

The chain is built from TRBV10-3 and TRBJ2-2, with 7 bases lining up with TRBD1. CDR3 length equals 15 residues. V lost 6 bases to trimming and J lost 6 bases; unmatched junction nucleotides: 10. Germline V CDR1 and CDR2: ENHRY, SYGVKD. The CDR3: CAIRSQQGSPGELFF. CDR3 sequence (DNA): TGTGCCATCAGGAGTCAACAGGGGTCCCCCGGGGAGCTGTTTTTT.

V usage is TRBV5-8 and J usage is TRBJ1-1; D call uncertain. The V gene lost 4 bases and the J gene lost 5 bases, with 15 bases spanning the gap. Germline CDR1 is SGHTS and CDR2 is YDEGEE. CDR3 length equals 14 residues. The CDR3 DNA is TGTGCCAGCAGCCCCCAGATGCTGGTAACTGAAGCTTTCTTT. It is translated as CASSPQMLVTEAFF.

The chain carries TRBV7-9 and TRBJ2-7; D gene unclear. Germline values: CDR1 SEHNR, CDR2 FQNEAQ (reference sequence). The CDR3 sequence is 13 residues long. V was shortened by 0 bases and J by 3 bases, with 6 bases between the two germline ends. CDR3 DNA sequence: TGTGCCAGCAGCTTAGCAGGGCTCTACGAGCAGTACTTC. Protein sequence: CASSLAGLYEQYF.

This clone was recorded once. V gene TRBV7-2 combines with J gene TRBJ2-3; 11 bases match TRBD2. V was clipped by 5 bases and J by 0 bases; unmatched bases: 4. Germline values: CDR1 SGHTA, CDR2 FQGNSA. CDR3 length: 16 amino acids. The CDR3 DNA sequence: TGTGCCAGCAGCACCGGGACTAGCGGAAGCACAGATACGCAGTATTTT. Translating it yields CASSTGTSGSTDTQYF. Filled out from reference TRBV7-2 and TRBJ2-3, the complete variable domain reads GAGVSQSPSNKVTEKGKDVELRCDPISGHTALYWYRQSLGQGLEFLIYFQGNSAPDKSGLPSDRFSAERTGGSVSTLTIQRTQQEDSAVYLCASSTGTSGSTDTQYFGPGTRLTVL.

This chain joins TRBV5-1 and TRBJ2-3, with D possibly matching TRBD2 (5 bases). This CDR3 is 16 amino acids long. Germline V gene data show CDR1 as SGHRS and CDR2 as YFSETQ. The V gene lost 3 bases and the J gene lost 0 bases, with 14 bases spanning the gap. The CDR3 here is CASSSRGLESTDTQYF. CDR3 DNA sequence: TGCGCCAGCAGCTCACGAGGGCTTGAGAGCACAGATACGCAGTATTTT.

The chain joins TRBV11-1 to TRBJ2-3; no firm D call. CDR1 and CDR2 from the germline V gene are SGHAT and FQDESV (reference sequence). Trimming removed 5 bases at V and 2 bases at J, with 5 bases between. This CDR3 has 12 amino acids. CDR3 loop: CASSPSTDTQYF. The CDR3 DNA reads as TGTGCCAGCAGCCCCTCCACAGATACGCAGTATTTT. Based on the CDR3 plus reference TRBV11-1 and TRBJ2-3, the full variable domain is EAEVAQSPRYKITEKSQAVAFWCDPISGHATLYWYRQILGQGPELLVQFQDESVVDDSQLPKDRFSAERLKGVDSTLKIQPAELGDSAMYLCASSPSTDTQYFGPGTRLTVL.

This chain uses TRBV28 with TRBJ2-5, with unresolved D. The V gene lost 6 bases and the J gene lost 4 bases, with 9 bases spanning the gap. This CDR3 contains 12 residues. Germline V lookup: CDR1 MDHEN, CDR2 SYDVKM. CDR3 protein: CASRSPGETQYF. Here the CDR3 DNA reads TGTGCCAGCAGATCCCCGGGAGAGACCCAGTACTTC.

J is TRBJ1-1 and V is TRBV18, with 8 bases lining up with TRBD1. Germline CDR1 reads KGHSH; CDR2 reads LQKENI. The ends lost 5 bases at V and 3 bases at J; junction bases unmatched: 8. The CDR3 is 15 amino acids. The CDR3 region is CASSSGQGLDTEAFF. The CDR3 coding sequence is TGTGCCAGCTCATCCGGACAGGGATTGGACACTGAAGCTTTCTTT.

The genes are TRBV2 and TRBJ2-2, with D tentatively TRBD1 (7 bases). With 5 bases removed from V and 7 bases from J, the gap between germline ends came to 8 bases. The CDR3 is 12 amino acids. In germline, CDR1 is SNHLY, CDR2 FYNNEI. This chain's CDR3 is CASSQGGGELFF. The CDR3 region has the DNA TGTGCCAGCAGTCAGGGGGGCGGGGAGCTGTTTTTT.

The gene calls are TRBV27 and TRBJ1-3; TRBD1 agrees at 8 bases. V lost 2 bases, J lost 4 bases, and 10 bases stayed unmatched. The CDR3 has 17 residues. Germline CDR1 and CDR2: MNHEY and SMNVEV (reference sequence). The CDR3 region is CASSLPIDRGWGNTIYF. CDR3 nucleotide sequence: TGTGCCAGCAGTTTACCGATCGACAGGGGCTGGGGAAACACCATATATTTT.

CDR3 sequence (DNA): TGTGCCAGTAGTTCACAAGAGACCCAGTACTTC. Encoded protein: CASSSQETQYF. The rearrangement links TRBV19 to TRBJ2-5; D not certain. Germline assignment: CDR1 LNHDA and CDR2 SQIVND (reference sequence). Trimming shortened V by 5 bases and J by 2 bases, and 3 bases separated the two germline ends. This CDR3 comprises 11 residues.

The chain employs TRBV7-9 and TRBJ2-1; TRBD2 aligns across 14 bases. Trimming removed 5 bases from V and 6 bases from J; junction bases left unmatched: 3. The CDR3 runs 15 residues. Per germline, CDR1 SEHNR and CDR2 FQNEAQ (reference sequence). CDR3 bases: TGTGCCAGCAGCCCGGGACTAGCGGGGGTCAATGAGCAGTTCTTC. This sequence encodes CASSPGLAGVNEQFF.

V gene TRBV7-6 combines with J gene TRBJ2-5; a weak D match, TRBD2 (5 bases). The germline CDR1 and CDR2 sequences are SGHVS and FNYEAQ. The V end was cut by 5 bases, the J end by 2 bases, with 9 bases between. The CDR3 spans 13 residues. This chain's CDR3 is CASSRGRQETQYF. The CDR3, as DNA: TGTGCCAGCAGCCGAGGGCGACAAGAGACCCAGTACTTC. The variable domain in full, with the rest retrieved from reference TRBV7-6 and TRBJ2-5, is GAGVSQSPRYKVTKRGQDVALRCDPISGHVSLYWYRQALGQGPEFLTYFNYEAQQDKSGLPNDRFSAERPEGSISTLTIQRTEQRDSAMYRCASSRGRQETQYFGPGTRLLVL.

The genes are TRBV7-8 and TRBJ2-1; the match to TRBD1 covers 7 bases. After removal of 5 bases from V and 4 bases from J, the junction contained 8 bases not matched to a gene. This CDR3 comprises 15 residues. CDR1 is SGHVS and CDR2 is FQNEAQ in the germline V gene. The CDR3 reads CASSQDRAYYNEQFF. The CDR3 bases are TGTGCCAGCAGCCAAGACAGGGCTTATTACAATGAGCAGTTCTTC.

The V gene is TRBV6-5, the J gene TRBJ2-3; D is uncertain. The germline V gene has CDR1 MNHEY and CDR2 SVGAGI. V lost 5 bases and J lost 2, with 11 bases in between. The length of the CDR3 is 14 residues. The CDR3 loop is CASSRNRATDTQYF. The CDR3 DNA is TGTGCCAGCAGTCGTAACAGAGCCACAGATACGCAGTATTTT.

The chain links TRBV6-1 to TRBJ1-5; D is unclear. The CDR3 is 15 residues long. Germline-derived CDR1 and CDR2 are MNHNS and SASEGT. V was clipped by 0 bases and J by 2 bases, with 8 bases between them. Here the CDR3 reads CASSEAPAGNQPQHF. The DNA of the CDR3 is TGTGCCAGCAGTGAAGCGCCGGCTGGCAATCAGCCCCAGCATTTT.

This sequence joins TRBV29-1 and TRBJ1-1, with 8 positions matching TRBD1. J gave up 0 bases and V 6 bases, and 18 bases lay outside the gene matches. The germline V gene encodes CDR1 SQVTM and CDR2 ANQGSEA. This CDR3 comprises 18 residues. The CDR3 DNA is TGCAGCGTGAAAGACGGACAGGGCTCTATGTTAATGAACACTGAAGCTTTCTTT. Translated, it gives CSVKDGQGSMLMNTEAFF.

The CDR3 DNA is TGTGCCAGCAGTGCCAGGAGCTACGAGCAGTACTTC. Amino acids: CASSARSYEQYF. J is TRBJ2-7 and V is TRBV6-6, with D uncertain. Germline CDR1 reads MNHNY; CDR2 reads SVGAGI (reference sequence). The CDR3 length is 12 residues. V was trimmed by 5 bases and J by 3 bases, leaving 8 bases between them.

V is TRBV6-1 and J is TRBJ2-5; 8 nucleotides line up with TRBD2. The CDR3 length is 14 residues. The germline V gene has CDR1 MNHNS and CDR2 SASEGT. V was clipped by 4 bases and J by 5 bases; unmatched bases: 6. The CDR3, as DNA: TGTGCCAGCAGTGCTAGCGGGTATGGGGAGACCCAGTACTTC. This gives the protein CASSASGYGETQYF.

This chain links TRBV7-9 with TRBJ1-1; D is undetermined. The CDR3 is 15 residues long. Germline CDR1 reads SEHNR; CDR2 reads FQNEAQ (reference sequence). V lost 3 bases and J 2 bases, leaving 13 bases between the germline ends. The CDR3 DNA is TGTGCCAGCAGCTTCAAAGGCGGATTCAACACTGAAGCTTTCTTT. It specifies CASSFKGGFNTEAFF.

This chain uses TRBV28 with TRBJ2-1; TRBD2 matches 14 bases. The length of the CDR3 is 15 residues. The V and J ends lost 3 bases and 8 bases, in that order; junction bases with no gene match: 3. Germline values: CDR1 MDHEN, CDR2 SYDVKM. CDR3 in DNA: TGTGCCAGCAGTTTGGGACTAGCGGGAGTTTATGAGCAGTTCTTC. It codes for CASSLGLAGVYEQFF. The full variable domain, in which reference TRBV28 and TRBJ2-1 provide the parts outside the CDR3, is DVKVTQSSRYLVKRTGEKVFLECVQDMDHENMFWYRQDPGLGLRLIYFSYDVKMKEKGDIPEGYSVSREKKERFSLILESASTNQTSMYLCASSLGLAGVYEQFFGPGTRLTVL.

The rearrangement uses TRBV9 and TRBJ1-2; D is uncertain. Germline V gene lookup returns CDR1 SGDLS and CDR2 YYNGEE. The length of the CDR3 is 14 residues. Trimming took off 5 bases at V and 5 bases at J, with 16 bases between the two ends. The CDR3 is CASSMVQERYGYTF. The CDR3 DNA reads as TGTGCCAGCAGTATGGTTCAGGAGAGGTATGGCTACACCTTC. Full variable domain (remainder filled in from reference TRBV9 and TRBJ1-2): DSGVTQTPKHLITATGQRVTLRCSPRSGDLSVYWYQQSLDQGLQFLIQYYNGEERAKGNILERFSAQQFPDLHSELNLSSLELGDSALYFCASSMVQERYGYTFGSGTRLTVV.

V and J are TRBV5-1 and TRBJ2-7, with 10 bases matching TRBD2. Unmatched junction bases numbered 10, after V lost 7 bases and J lost 6 bases. CDR1 and CDR2 (germline): SGHRS, YFSETQ. The CDR3 consists of 14 residues. The CDR3 coding sequence is TGCGCCAGCCAAGCGGGAGGGCCATACCTCGAGCAGTACTTC. Protein: CASQAGGPYLEQYF.

The chain uses TRBV4-1 and TRBJ2-3; 8 nucleotides align to TRBD1. Germline V gene sequence: CDR1 MGHRA, CDR2 YSYEKL. The CDR3 is 15 amino acids. The ends lost 0 bases at V and 6 bases at J; junction bases unmatched: 5. This CDR3 reads CASSQDQGARDTQYF. In DNA form, the CDR3 reads TGCGCCAGCAGCCAAGATCAGGGGGCAAGGGATACGCAGTATTTT.

The chain has TRBV4-1 and TRBJ2-1, with D uncertain. Between the trimmed V and J ends, which lost 1 base and 5 bases, there was a span of 12 bases. Germline V CDR1 and CDR2: MGHRA, YSYEKL. This CDR3 is 15 amino acids long. In DNA form, the CDR3 reads TGCGCCAGCAGCCAAGCCTGGCCGGCAAACAATGAGCAGTTCTTC. This translates into CASSQAWPANNEQFF.